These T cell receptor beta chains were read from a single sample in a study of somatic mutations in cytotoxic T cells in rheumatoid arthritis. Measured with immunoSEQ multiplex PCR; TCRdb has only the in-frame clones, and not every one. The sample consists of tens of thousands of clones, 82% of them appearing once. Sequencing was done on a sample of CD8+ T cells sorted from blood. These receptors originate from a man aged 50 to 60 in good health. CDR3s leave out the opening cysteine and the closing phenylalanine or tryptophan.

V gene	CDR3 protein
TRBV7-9	ASSPKQGVFNEQF
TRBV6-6	ASAISDTGFNEQF
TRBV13	ASSHQPGRTTDTQY
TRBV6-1	ASPRREKLF
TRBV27	ASTSPGGDYGYT
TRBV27	ASSRLRDSYEQY
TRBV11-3	ASSPRQGMNTEAF
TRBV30	AWSAQNTEAF
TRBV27	ASSRGPRNTQY
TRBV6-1	ASSEMGQAYSGNTIY
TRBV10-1	ASSESKGISGNTIY
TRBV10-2	ASSESIWGGNGYT
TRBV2	ASSEGISQETQY
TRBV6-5	ASSYFQGYEQY
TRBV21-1	ASSKRGGDGFETQY
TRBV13	ASSLGQGSGTDTQY
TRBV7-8	ASSLVRTGGHYGYT
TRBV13	ASSRTGELF
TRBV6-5	ASSLTGDHYGYT
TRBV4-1	ASSPLGQGFGTGELF
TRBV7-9	ASSFFGAEQF
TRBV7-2	ASSLGGSGTGYYGYT
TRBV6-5	ASSYWGTGGYEQY
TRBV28	ASSRLGNQGH
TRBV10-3	AISEWEKETQY
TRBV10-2	ASSDPTTLGETQY
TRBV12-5	ASGTPGGPRYNEQF